A single sample gave rise to the 25 T cell receptor beta chains below, sequenced in a study of T cell responses to AZD1222 COVID-19 vaccine. Sequencing was performed with immunoSEQ multiplex PCR; in TCRdb, only in-frame clones are kept and a portion is missing. Of 140,000 to 150,000 clones in the sample, roughly nine tenths were seen once. Here the sequenced sample was peripheral blood, taken on day 0 of AZD1222 vaccination. The receptor set was obtained from an adult in good health.

The V gene is TRBV19, the J gene TRBJ1-2; TRBD1 might be the D (6 bases). Per germline, CDR1 LNHDA and CDR2 SQIVND (reference sequence). The CDR3 extends over 14 amino acids. V lost 5 bases, J lost 3 bases, and 13 bases lay in between. The CDR3 DNA sequence: TGTGCCAGTAGTCCCCTGGCAGGGGACTATGGCTACACCTTC. This encodes CASSPLAGDYGYTF.

The chain links TRBV7-6 to TRBJ2-7; D not resolved. This CDR3 contains 14 residues. The V end was cut by 0 bases, the J end by 0 bases, with 6 bases between. Looked up from germline, CDR1 is SGHVS and CDR2 is FNYEAQ. Here the CDR3 reads CASSLAVSSYEQYF. The CDR3 DNA reads TGTGCCAGCAGCTTAGCAGTGAGCTCCTACGAGCAGTACTTC. Supplemented by reference TRBV7-6 and TRBJ2-7, the full variable domain reads GAGVSQSPRYKVTKRGQDVALRCDPISGHVSLYWYRQALGQGPEFLTYFNYEAQQDKSGLPNDRFSAERPEGSISTLTIQRTEQRDSAMYRCASSLAVSSYEQYFGPGTRLTVT.

This clone was picked up one time. The chain links TRBV19 to TRBJ1-1; a weak D match, TRBD1 (6 bases). CDR3 length: 14 amino acids. The V gene's germline CDR1 is LNHDA and CDR2 SQIVND (reference sequence). Trimming took off 4 bases at V and 2 bases at J, with 11 bases between the two ends. CDR3 amino acids: CASSTRTVNTEAFF. CDR3 sequence (DNA): TGTGCCAGTAGTACCCGGACAGTAAACACTGAAGCTTTCTTT.

The rearrangement uses TRBV19 and TRBJ1-4, with D possibly being TRBD1 (6 bases). V gave up 3 bases and J gave up 7 bases, with 12 bases separating them. Germline CDR1 and CDR2: LNHDA and SQIVND (reference sequence). This CDR3 is 14 amino acids long. The CDR3 DNA sequence: TGTGCCAGTAGTATTGGGCAGGGGAGTGAAAAACTGTTTTTT. Translating it yields CASSIGQGSEKLFF.

The chain combines TRBV10-3 with TRBJ1-2, with 7 bases that match TRBD1. The CDR3 extends over 16 amino acids. V lost 6 bases to trimming and J lost 8 bases; unmatched junction nucleotides: 18. Germline CDR1 ENHRY, CDR2 SYGVKD. The CDR3 protein is CAISITPETGKEGYTF. The CDR3 coding sequence is TGTGCCATCAGCATAACCCCCGAGACAGGGAAAGAGGGCTACACCTTC.

The rearrangement joins TRBV7-2 to TRBJ2-3; 12 nucleotides align to TRBD2. With 5 bases clipped from V and 6 bases from J, the junction kept 9 bases outside the gene matches. The CDR3 extends over 16 amino acids. Looked up from germline, CDR1 is SGHTA and CDR2 is FQGNSA. CDR3 residues: CASSQGLAGGPDTQYF. The CDR3, as DNA: TGTGCCAGCAGCCAAGGCCTAGCGGGAGGGCCCGATACGCAGTATTTT.

The chain combines TRBV12-5 with TRBJ1-4; tentatively, D is TRBD1 (5 bases). Per germline, CDR1 LGHNT and CDR2 FRNRAP. The CDR3 loop spans 13 amino acids. Trimming left V 6 bases short and J 8 bases short, with 13 bases between. The CDR3 DNA reads as TGTGCTAGTGGGCCGGGGGGTCGCGAAAAACTGTTTTTT. Protein sequence: CASGPGGREKLFF.

In this sample, this clone turned up a few times. This sequence joins TRBV7-9 and TRBJ2-5; TRBD1 agrees at 9 bases. The CDR3 has 14 residues. J lost 2 bases, V lost 5 bases, and 3 bases had no gene match. The germline gives CDR1 SEHNR, CDR2 FQNEAQ (reference sequence). CDR3 residues: CASSADRGQETQYF. As DNA, the CDR3 is TGTGCCAGCAGCGCTGACAGGGGGCAAGAGACCCAGTACTTC.

This sequence joins TRBV30 and TRBJ2-1; the D is unclear. CDR3 length: 15 amino acids. Trimming shortened V by 2 bases and J by 0 bases, and 11 bases separated the two germline ends. Per germline, CDR1 GTSNPN and CDR2 SVGIG (reference sequence). CDR3 protein: CAWSRRQSSYNEQFF. The CDR3 DNA reads TGTGCCTGGAGTCGGCGGCAGTCCTCCTACAATGAGCAGTTCTTC.

This clone was recorded a few times. The chain uses TRBV30 and TRBJ1-1; D remains ambiguous. V was trimmed by 2 bases and J by 2 bases, leaving 6 bases between them. This CDR3 is 12 amino acids long. CDR1 is GTSNPN and CDR2 is SVGIG in the germline V gene (reference sequence). The CDR3 protein is CAWSRRNTEAFF. The CDR3 DNA reads TGTGCCTGGAGTCGCCGAAACACTGAAGCTTTCTTT.

This sequence joins TRBV14 and TRBJ1-1; possibly TRBD1 for D (5 bases). In germline, CDR1 is SGHDN, CDR2 FVKESK. This CDR3 comprises 14 residues. Trimming took off 8 bases at V and 5 bases at J, with 18 bases between the two ends. CDR3 nucleotide sequence: TGTGCCAGCCTACTCGGGGGGGGAGATACTGAAGCTTTCTTT. Protein: CASLLGGGDTEAFF.

The rearrangement joins TRBV29-1 to TRBJ1-2; D remains unclear. The germline V gene has CDR1 SQVTM and CDR2 ANQGSEA. The CDR3 consists of 12 residues. The V gene lost 3 bases and the J gene lost 2 bases, with 7 bases spanning the gap. Here the CDR3 reads CSVDRPNYGYTF. The CDR3 DNA follows: TGCAGCGTTGACAGGCCGAACTATGGCTACACCTTC.

The chain employs TRBV21-1 and TRBJ2-7; TRBD2, the D gene given by the table, was not confirmed from the DNA. TRBV21-1 is a pseudogene. The CDR3 sequence is 20 residues long. The CDR3 region is CASSPPWGLAGGPGPYEQYF. CDR3 nucleotides: TGTGCCAGCAGCCCACCATGGGGACTAGCGGGAGGGCCGGGGCCCTACGAGCAGTACTTC.

This clone was found a few times. The chain joins TRBV6-1 to TRBJ1-1, with no clear D. Germline V gene lookup returns CDR1 MNHNS and CDR2 SASEGT. The CDR3 sequence is 14 residues long. V gave up 1 base and J gave up 6 bases, with 12 bases separating them. The CDR3 nucleotides are TGTGCCAGCAGTGAAGGTGAGGGTAGGGCTGAAGCTTTCTTT. Translated: CASSEGEGRAEAFF.

V is TRBV5-4 and J is TRBJ2-7; 8 bases line up with TRBD1. In germline, CDR1 is SGHNT, CDR2 YYREEE (reference sequence). There are 14 residues in the CDR3. V dropped 0 bases and J dropped 4; count of bases not matched to a gene: 3. CDR3 region: CASSLGQGRYEQYF. CDR3 nucleotides: TGTGCCAGCAGCTTGGGACAGGGGAGGTACGAGCAGTACTTC.

CDR3 sequence: CATHPGANYGYTF. CDR3 bases: TGTGCCACCCACCCGGGAGCTAACTATGGCTACACCTTC. This chain joins TRBV19 and TRBJ1-2, with D uncertain. Trimming cost V 10 bases and J 0 bases, with 12 bases left between them. Looked up from germline, CDR1 is LNHDA and CDR2 is SQIVND (reference sequence). This CDR3 contains 13 residues.

The rearrangement uses TRBV18 and TRBJ2-5; 13 nucleotides agree with TRBD2. V lost 3 bases, J lost 5 bases, and 3 bases stayed unmatched. CDR3 length: 15 amino acids. Germline values: CDR1 KGHSH, CDR2 LQKENI. The CDR3 DNA reads TGTGCCAGCTCACCCCTGACTAGCGGGAGGGAGACCCAGTACTTC. Its translation is CASSPLTSGRETQYF.

V is TRBV7-3 and J is TRBJ2-1; D not certain. The CDR3 has 15 amino acids. CDR1 is SGHTA and CDR2 is FQGTGA in the germline V gene. V dropped 2 bases and J dropped 7 bases, with 15 bases sitting between them. The CDR3 nucleotides are TGTGCCAGCAGCTTAGATGGGCAGTCGAGAAATGAGCAGTTCTTC. Translation gives CASSLDGQSRNEQFF.

CDR3 in DNA: TGTGCCACCAGTGATTCCCTTCAGCCCCAGCATTTT. Its translation is CATSDSLQPQHF. The chain uses TRBV24-1 and TRBJ1-5; D is undetermined. V lost 2 bases, J lost 6 bases, and 4 bases lay in between. CDR3 length: 12 residues. The germline CDR1 and CDR2 sequences are KGHDR and SFDVKD.

The chain employs TRBV20-1 and TRBJ2-1; D gene unclear. Germline V gives CDR1 DFQATT, CDR2 SNEGSKA (reference sequence). The CDR3 spans 10 residues. V was pared by 3 bases and J by 10 bases, with 7 bases between. CDR3 in amino acids: CSASKPEQFF. The CDR3 DNA follows: TGCAGTGCTAGTAAGCCAGAGCAGTTCTTC.

The chain recombines TRBV11-2 with TRBJ1-6; D is possibly TRBD1 (5 bases). This CDR3 spans 14 amino acids. V lost 5 bases and J lost 6, with 11 bases in between. Germline CDR1 reads SGHAT; CDR2 reads FQNNGV. The CDR3 loop reads CASSLGTSNSPLHF. Here the CDR3 DNA reads TGTGCCAGCAGCCTCGGGACGTCTAATTCACCCCTCCACTTT. The full variable domain, with the rest looked up from reference TRBV11-2 and TRBJ1-6, is EAGVAQSPRYKIIEKRQSVAFWCNPISGHATLYWYQQILGQGPKLLIQFQNNGVVDDSQLPKDRFSAERLKGVDSTLKIQPAKLEDSAVYLCASSLGTSNSPLHFGNGTRLTVT.

The chain couples TRBV2 to TRBJ2-2, with 8 nucleotides matching TRBD1. Germline loops: CDR1 SNHLY, CDR2 FYNNEI. Losses at the gene ends were 9 bases for V and 0 bases for J; bases not matched to a gene: 21. The CDR3 covers 20 residues. The DNA for the CDR3 is TGTGCCAGTATCCGTGTGGGGGCGGACAGGGCATCTACGAACACCGGGGAGCTGTTTTTT. Translating gives CASIRVGADRASTNTGELFF.

The DNA for the CDR3 is TGTGCCAGCAGTGAATCGCGAACAGCTGAAGCTTTCTTT. This encodes CASSESRTAEAFF. This chain connects TRBV6-4 to TRBJ1-1; D is undetermined. Germline V gives CDR1 MRHNA, CDR2 SNTAGT. This CDR3 is built from 13 residues. Trimming removed 3 bases from V and 6 bases from J, with 11 bases in between.

This rearrangement joins TRBV19 to TRBJ2-2; maybe TRBD1 (6 bases). The CDR3 extends over 17 amino acids. In germline, CDR1 is LNHDA, CDR2 SQIVND (reference sequence). The V gene lost 6 bases and the J gene lost 1 base, with 18 bases spanning the gap. CDR3 residues: CASRPGAYRENTGELFF. CDR3 in DNA: TGTGCCAGTAGACCTGGGGCGTACAGGGAGAACACCGGGGAGCTGTTTTTT.

This clone has only a few counts. The chain recombines TRBV28 with TRBJ2-3, with D perhaps TRBD2 (6 bases). Germline V CDR1 and CDR2: MDHEN, SYDVKM. CDR3 length: 15 residues. Trimming removed 2 bases at V and 1 base at J, with 10 bases between. The CDR3 region has the DNA TGTGCCAGCAGTTTAGATAGCGGAGGCACAGATACGCAGTATTTT. It specifies CASSLDSGGTDTQYF.